These T cell receptor beta chains were read from a single sample in a study of blood T cell repertoires in COVID-19. Assay used: immunoSEQ multiplex PCR; TCRdb lists only in-frame clones, some missing. The sample shows approximately 470,000 clones, about 85% of them seen only once. Sequencing was carried out using PBMCs or T cells enriched from blood (not recorded which). The receptors originated from a woman aged 18-29 years who had recovered from COVID-19. Each CDR3 is given with its conserved first and last residue. Each record gives: J gene, D gene, clone size, V gene, CDR3 protein, CDR3 DNA. The D gene is left open where the match is weak. Size is omitted from some rows. Given values are once, few, many or a class for expanded clones.

j_call: TRBJ2-2
d_call: .
clone_size: .
v_call: TRBV5-1
cdr3_aa: CASSLEQGPGELFF
cdr3_nt: TGCGCCAGCAGCTTGGAGCAGGGGCCCGGGGAGCTGTTTTTT

j_call: TRBJ1-1
d_call: .
clone_size: few
v_call: TRBV11-2
cdr3_aa: CASSLGGGRGLAEAFF
cdr3_nt: TGTGCCAGCAGCTTAGGGGGAGGCAGGGGACTAGCTGAAGCTTTCTTT

j_call: TRBJ1-4
d_call: .
clone_size: .
v_call: TRBV4-2
cdr3_aa: CASSQTGGQGRNEKLFF
cdr3_nt: TGTGCCAGCAGCCAAACGGGTGGTCAGGGGCGTAATGAAAAACTGTTTTTT

j_call: TRBJ2-7
d_call: .
clone_size: once
v_call: TRBV5-1
cdr3_aa: CASSLFGEQYF
cdr3_nt: TGCGCCAGCAGCTTGTTCGGCGAGCAGTACTTC

j_call: TRBJ1-1
d_call: .
clone_size: once
v_call: TRBV5-6
cdr3_aa: CASSSAWAGSEAFF
cdr3_nt: TGTGCCAGCAGCTCCGCGTGGGCAGGGTCTGAAGCTTTCTTT

j_call: TRBJ1-4
d_call: .
clone_size: .
v_call: TRBV3-1/TRBV3-2
cdr3_aa: CASSQEAGQAEKLFF
cdr3_nt: TGTGCCAGCAGCCAAGAGGCAGGGCAGGCTGAAAAACTGTTTTTT

j_call: TRBJ1-4
d_call: .
clone_size: .
v_call: TRBV11-2
cdr3_aa: CASSSLRGQGELFF
cdr3_nt: TGTGCCAGCAGCTCCCTTCGGGGACAAGGGGAACTGTTTTTT

j_call: TRBJ2-7
d_call: .
clone_size: .
v_call: TRBV4-2
cdr3_aa: CASSLRASYEQYF
cdr3_nt: TGTGCCAGCAGCCTTCGAGCTTCCTACGAGCAGTACTTC

j_call: TRBJ2-5
d_call: TRBD1
clone_size: .
v_call: TRBV6-5
cdr3_aa: CASQGDQETQYF
cdr3_nt: TGTGCCAGCCAGGGGGATCAAGAGACCCAGTACTTC

j_call: TRBJ1-1
d_call: .
clone_size: few
v_call: TRBV6-5
cdr3_aa: CASRRDTEAFF
cdr3_nt: TGTGCCAGCAGACGGGATACTGAAGCTTTCTTT

j_call: TRBJ2-6
d_call: .
clone_size: once
v_call: TRBV7-3
cdr3_aa: CASSLTRASGANVLTF
cdr3_nt: TGTGCCAGCAGCTTAACGAGGGCCTCTGGGGCCAACGTCCTGACTTTC

j_call: TRBJ1-5
d_call: TRBD1
clone_size: .
v_call: TRBV30
cdr3_aa: CAWSLQGVWLEAQHF
cdr3_nt: TGTGCCTGGAGTTTACAGGGGGTCTGGCTCGAGGCCCAGCATTTT

j_call: TRBJ1-2
d_call: TRBD1
clone_size: .
v_call: TRBV6-5
cdr3_aa: CASSRDREGGYGYTF
cdr3_nt: TGTGCCAGCAGTAGGGACAGGGAAGGGGGCTATGGCTACACCTTC

j_call: TRBJ1-3
d_call: .
clone_size: .
v_call: TRBV7-8
cdr3_aa: CASSSALGNTIYF
cdr3_nt: TGTGCCAGCAGCTCAGCCCTAGGAAACACCATATATTTT

j_call: TRBJ2-1
d_call: TRBD2
clone_size: .
v_call: TRBV27
cdr3_aa: CASSPQRGWHNEQFF
cdr3_nt: TGTGCCAGCAGTCCCCAGCGGGGTTGGCACAATGAGCAGTTCTTC

j_call: TRBJ2-2
d_call: .
clone_size: .
v_call: TRBV15
cdr3_aa: CATSRDRGGTGELFF
cdr3_nt: TGTGCCACCAGCAGAGACAGGGGCGGAACCGGGGAGCTGTTTTTT

j_call: TRBJ2-2
d_call: TRBD1
clone_size: .
v_call: TRBV6-5
cdr3_aa: CASSLWTGGNTGELFF
cdr3_nt: TGTGCCAGCAGTTTATGGACAGGGGGGAACACCGGGGAGCTGTTTTTT

j_call: TRBJ2-5
d_call: .
clone_size: .
v_call: TRBV9
cdr3_aa: CASSVGDRGSGETQYF
cdr3_nt: TGTGCCAGCAGCGTAGGAGATAGGGGGTCAGGAGAGACCCAGTACTTC

j_call: TRBJ2-7
d_call: TRBD1
clone_size: few
v_call: TRBV28
cdr3_aa: CASSFPERTGAYEQYF
cdr3_nt: TGTGCCAGCAGTTTCCCAGAGAGGACAGGGGCCTACGAGCAGTACTTC

j_call: TRBJ1-5
d_call: TRBD1
clone_size: .
v_call: TRBV19
cdr3_aa: CASSRGRNGNQPQHF
cdr3_nt: TGTGCCAGTAGCAGGGGGCGGAATGGCAATCAGCCCCAGCATTTT

j_call: TRBJ2-2
d_call: .
clone_size: .
v_call: TRBV30
cdr3_aa: CAWREGTGELFF
cdr3_nt: TGTGCCTGGAGAGAGGGCACCGGGGAGCTGTTTTTT

j_call: TRBJ1-2
d_call: .
clone_size: .
v_call: TRBV7-2
cdr3_aa: CASSRTTGSGDGYTF
cdr3_nt: TGTGCCAGCAGCCGCACTACAGGGTCCGGGGATGGCTACACCTTC

j_call: TRBJ2-5
d_call: TRBD1
clone_size: .
v_call: TRBV6-5
cdr3_aa: CASNLQGSQETQYF
cdr3_nt: TGTGCCAGCAATTTACAGGGGAGCCAAGAGACCCAGTACTTC

j_call: TRBJ2-1
d_call: TRBD2
clone_size: few
v_call: TRBV7-2
cdr3_aa: CASSLTSGSSGGYNEQFF
cdr3_nt: TGTGCCAGCAGCTTAACTAGCGGGTCTTCCGGTGGCTACAATGAGCAGTTCTTC

j_call: TRBJ2-3
d_call: TRBD1
clone_size: once
v_call: TRBV7-7
cdr3_aa: CASATSGTGRSDTQYF
cdr3_nt: TGTGCTAGCGCCACTTCCGGGACAGGGCGGTCAGATACGCAGTATTTT

j_call: TRBJ1-6
d_call: .
clone_size: .
v_call: TRBV7-9
cdr3_aa: CASSPAERESSPLHF
cdr3_nt: TGTGCCAGCAGCCCGGCGGAGAGGGAATCTTCACCCCTCCACTTT

j_call: TRBJ2-3
d_call: TRBD2
clone_size: .
v_call: TRBV5-4
cdr3_aa: CASSLAGARGDTQYF
cdr3_nt: TGTGCCAGCAGCTTAGCGGGGGCCCGGGGAGATACGCAGTATTTT

j_call: TRBJ2-5
d_call: .
clone_size: .
v_call: TRBV20-1
cdr3_aa: CSASGAGWKQETQYF
cdr3_nt: TGCAGTGCTAGTGGGGCGGGGTGGAAACAAGAGACCCAGTACTTC

j_call: TRBJ1-5
d_call: .
clone_size: .
v_call: TRBV24-1
cdr3_aa: CAPLSGNQPQHF
cdr3_nt: TGTGCCCCCTTAAGCGGTAATCAGCCCCAGCATTTT

j_call: TRBJ2-3
d_call: .
clone_size: .
v_call: TRBV11-2
cdr3_aa: CASREGGTQYF
cdr3_nt: TGTGCCAGCAGGGAAGGAGGTACGCAGTATTTT

j_call: TRBJ2-3
d_call: .
clone_size: .
v_call: TRBV5-1
cdr3_aa: CASSSYSGDTQYF
cdr3_nt: TGCGCCAGCAGCTCCTACTCGGGAGATACGCAGTATTTT

j_call: TRBJ1-1
d_call: .
clone_size: .
v_call: TRBV28
cdr3_aa: CASTLGANTEAFF
cdr3_nt: TGTGCCAGCACTTTGGGGGCGAACACTGAAGCTTTCTTT

j_call: TRBJ2-7
d_call: .
clone_size: .
v_call: TRBV5-1
cdr3_aa: CASSFGDEQYF
cdr3_nt: TGCGCCAGCAGCTTCGGGGACGAGCAGTACTTC

j_call: TRBJ2-2
d_call: .
clone_size: .
v_call: TRBV5-1
cdr3_aa: CASSWDILNGPAGELFF
cdr3_nt: TGCGCCAGCAGCTGGGACATCCTTAACGGGCCAGCCGGGGAGCTGTTTTTT

j_call: TRBJ1-1
d_call: TRBD1
clone_size: .
v_call: TRBV24-1
cdr3_aa: CATSDPRTGRDEAFF
cdr3_nt: TGTGCCACCAGTGATCCCAGGACAGGAAGGGATGAAGCTTTCTTT

j_call: TRBJ2-5
d_call: .
clone_size: few
v_call: TRBV5-6
cdr3_aa: CASSPDLTQETQYF
cdr3_nt: TGTGCCAGCAGCCCTGACTTGACTCAAGAGACCCAGTACTTC